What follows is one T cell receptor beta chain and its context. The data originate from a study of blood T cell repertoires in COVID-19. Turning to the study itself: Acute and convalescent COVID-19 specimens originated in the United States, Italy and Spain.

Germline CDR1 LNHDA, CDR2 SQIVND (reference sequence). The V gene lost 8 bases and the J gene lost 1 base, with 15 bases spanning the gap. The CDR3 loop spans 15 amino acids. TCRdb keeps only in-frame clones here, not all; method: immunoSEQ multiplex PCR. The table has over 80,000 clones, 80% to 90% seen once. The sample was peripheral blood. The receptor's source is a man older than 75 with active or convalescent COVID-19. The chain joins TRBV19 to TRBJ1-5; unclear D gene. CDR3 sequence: CASGRVSGSNQPQHF. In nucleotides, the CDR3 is TGTGCCAGTGGGCGGGTTAGCGGGAGCAATCAGCCCCAGCATTTT.